The 13 T cell receptor beta chains below were found in one sample sequenced in a study of cytomegalovirus exposure and HLA in healthy donors. The PCR contained 60 Vbeta and 13 Jbeta primers. This table comes from immunoSEQ multiplex PCR, and its TCRdb copy is limited to in-frame clones, with some not included. The table has 150,000 to 160,000 clones, approximately 80% seen once. The specimen was PBMCs. These receptors were taken from a man between 25 and 39 years old in good health and CMV-seropositive.

The chain couples TRBV7-9 to TRBJ2-3; tentatively, D is TRBD2 (5 bases). CDR1 and CDR2 (germline): SEHNR, FQNEAQ (reference sequence). This CDR3 comprises 14 residues. Deletions cut 4 bases from V and 3 bases from J, with 11 bases between. CDR3: CASSSPSRTDTQYF. The DNA for the CDR3 is TGTGCCAGCAGCTCGCCTAGCAGAACAGATACGCAGTATTTT.

The chain combines TRBV2 with TRBJ2-1; 7 nucleotides agree with TRBD1. The CDR3 contains 15 residues. Germline CDR1 and CDR2: SNHLY and FYNNEI. Trimming took 6 bases from V and 0 from J; bases not matched to a gene: 5. The CDR3: CASRDRRSSYNEQFF. The CDR3 DNA sequence: TGTGCCAGCAGGGACAGGAGGAGCTCCTACAATGAGCAGTTCTTC.

The chain links TRBV7-9 to TRBJ1-6; D is unclear. The CDR3 totals 12 residues. Germline lookup yields CDR1 SEHNR and CDR2 FQNEAQ (reference sequence). V was trimmed by 2 bases and J by 15 bases, leaving 11 bases between them. The CDR3 region is CASSLISFRLHF. The DNA for the CDR3 is TGTGCCAGCAGCTTAATATCTTTCCGCCTCCACTTT.

The V call is TRBV20-1, the J call TRBJ2-7; D is uncertain. The V end was cut by 5 bases, the J end by 5 bases, with 10 bases between. This CDR3 has 11 amino acids. Germline V gene sequence: CDR1 DFQATT, CDR2 SNEGSKA (reference sequence). The CDR3 DNA sequence: TGCAGTGCTTATCTAGTTCACGAGCAGTACTTC. It specifies CSAYLVHEQYF.

The V call is TRBV6-1, the J call TRBJ1-2; TRBD1 might be the D (6 bases). From germline, CDR1 is MNHNS and CDR2 SASEGT. The CDR3 loop spans 15 amino acids. V was cut by 4 bases and J by 4 bases, with 16 bases left in between. CDR3 nucleotides: TGTGCCAGCAGTGCCCACAGGGATCTATCCTATGGCTACACCTTC. As protein: CASSAHRDLSYGYTF.

This clone was found a few times. The chain combines TRBV6-5 with TRBJ2-1, with D possibly being TRBD2 (6 bases). Looked up from germline, CDR1 is MNHEY and CDR2 is SVGAGI. Trimming removed 5 bases at V and 8 bases at J, with 10 bases between. The CDR3 consists of 12 residues. DNA of the CDR3: TGTGCCAGCAGTGTGACTAGAGATGAGCAGTTCTTC. Protein sequence: CASSVTRDEQFF.

This chain links TRBV6-6 with TRBJ1-4; 9 bases align to TRBD1. The CDR3 extends over 15 amino acids. Germline lookup yields CDR1 MNHNY and CDR2 SVGAGI (reference sequence). J was trimmed by 7 bases and V by 6 bases; bases with no gene match: 9. As DNA, the CDR3 is TGTGCCAGCAGGTCGCCGGGACAGGGACGTGAAAAACTGTTTTTT. Translated: CASRSPGQGREKLFF.

The chain combines TRBV6-1 with TRBJ1-3; no firm D call. Between the trimmed V and J ends, which lost 1 base and 2 bases, there was a span of 15 bases. This CDR3 spans 17 amino acids. Germline CDR1 reads MNHNS; CDR2 reads SASEGT. The CDR3 region is CASSEERLTGPGNTIYF. The CDR3 coding sequence is TGTGCCAGCAGTGAAGAACGACTAACGGGCCCTGGAAACACCATATATTTT.

The rearrangement joins TRBV27 to TRBJ1-2; 10 bases agree with TRBD1. J was trimmed by 7 bases and V by 6 bases; bases with no gene match: 11. CDR3 size: 15 residues. CDR1 and CDR2 from the germline V gene are MNHEY and SMNVEV (reference sequence). The CDR3 loop reads CASRPTTGGATGYTF. CDR3 bases: TGTGCCAGCAGACCTACGACAGGGGGCGCGACTGGCTACACCTTC.

The J gene is TRBJ2-7, the V gene TRBV9; perhaps TRBD2 as D (7 bases). This CDR3 contains 16 residues. With 0 bases removed from V and 0 bases from J, the gap between germline ends came to 13 bases. Germline-derived CDR1 and CDR2 are SGDLS and YYNGEE. The DNA for the CDR3 is TGTGCCAGCAGCGTAGGAGGGGGGGGGCTCTCCTACGAGCAGTACTTC. The encoded protein is CASSVGGGGLSYEQYF.

The gene calls are TRBV6-6 and TRBJ2-7; a weak D match, TRBD2 (5 bases). V was shortened by 2 bases and J by 4 bases, with 12 bases between the two germline ends. The CDR3 consists of 14 residues. Germline loops: CDR1 MNHNY, CDR2 SVGAGI (reference sequence). CDR3 in amino acids: CASSYGLARYEQYF. Here the CDR3 DNA reads TGTGCCAGCAGTTACGGGCTAGCTCGGTACGAGCAGTACTTC.

The rearrangement links TRBV19 to TRBJ1-5; 11 bases fit TRBD1. The CDR3 sequence is 16 residues long. Trimming at V came to 7 bases and at J to 6 bases, leaving 11 bases not matched to a gene. Germline-derived CDR1 and CDR2 are LNHDA and SQIVND (reference sequence). The CDR3 bases are TGTGCCAGTACTTATTTCGGGACAGGGGGAAGTCAGCCCCAGCATTTT. This codes for CASTYFGTGGSQPQHF.

The chain is built from TRBV5-1 and TRBJ2-1; the match to TRBD1 covers 10 bases. The length of the CDR3 is 16 residues. V lost 4 bases to trimming and J lost 2 bases; unmatched junction nucleotides: 6. Germline values: CDR1 SGHRS, CDR2 YFSETQ. Written as DNA, the CDR3 is TGCGCCAGCAGCCACGGGACAGGGGTGACCTACAATGAGCAGTTCTTC. Translated, it gives CASSHGTGVTYNEQFF.